Following are 18 T cell receptor beta chains from one sample sequenced in a study of metastatic and nonmetastatic thyroid tumors. Not a single patient had been given any form of treatment at any point before undergoing thyroid surgery. TCRdb re-analyzed the PCR reads using MiXCR. This sample has about 43,000 clones; about 3.2% occur once, and the top ten carry roughly a tenth. Sequencing input: blood. Every receptor here comes from a female donor with papillary thyroid cancer or a benign thyroid nodule (not recorded which). Some clones in this sample may be carry-over from other donors' samples.

The chain links TRBV2 to TRBJ2-7, with D unclear. The germline V gene encodes CDR1 SNHLY and CDR2 FYNNEI. The CDR3 is made up of 10 amino acids. V lost 7 bases and J lost 3, with 4 bases in between. Here the CDR3 DNA reads TGTGCCAGCAAAGGCTACGAGCAGTACTTC. The encoded protein is CASKGYEQYF.

The chain combines TRBV20-1 with TRBJ2-1; TRBD2 agrees at 11 bases. Germline V gene data show CDR1 as DFQATT and CDR2 as SNEGSKA (reference sequence). The V and J ends lost 4 bases and 12 bases, in that order; junction bases with no gene match: 14. The CDR3 loop spans 15 amino acids. CDR3 nucleotides: TGCAGTGCTACCCAGGGACTAGCGGAGGGGGGGCGGCAGTTCTTC. Its protein is CSATQGLAEGGRQFF.

This clone was picked up a small number of times. An end of the junction differs from the germline gene, which may be a read error. J is TRBJ2-7 and V is TRBV10-3; TRBD2 is a possible D gene (6 bases). The germline V gene has CDR1 ENHRY and CDR2 SYGVKD. This CDR3 comprises 14 residues. This CDR3 reads CASSYRGLSPEQYF. The DNA of the CDR3 is TGTGCCAGCAGTTATCGGGGACTTAGTCCCGAGCAGTACTTC.

This clone was detected a few times. V gene TRBV6-2 or TRBV6-3 combines with J gene TRBJ1-2; 7 nucleotides agree with TRBD1. The V gene's germline CDR1 is MNHEY and CDR2 SVGEGT. This CDR3 has 13 amino acids. J was trimmed by 1 base and V by 8 bases; bases with no gene match: 4. CDR3 sequence reads: CASRRDSNYGYTF. In DNA form, the CDR3 reads TGTGCCAGCCGACGGGACAGTAACTATGGCTACACCTTC.

DNA for the CDR3: TGTGCCAGTAGGCTGACAGGGGGCACTGAAGCTTTCTTT. Amino acid sequence: CASRLTGGTEAFF. This chain links TRBV19 with TRBJ1-1; 9 nucleotides line up with TRBD1. The CDR3 runs to 13 residues. The germline gives CDR1 LNHDA, CDR2 SQIVND (reference sequence). The junction had 3 bases not matched to a gene; V was cut back by 6 bases and J by 4 bases.

This clone has just a few counts. The chain uses TRBV20-1 and TRBJ2-1; 11 bases match TRBD2. Germline V gene data show CDR1 as DFQATT and CDR2 as SNEGSKA (reference sequence). V lost 2 bases and J lost 1; bases outside the gene matches: 10. The CDR3 length is 18 residues. Written as DNA, the CDR3 is TGCAGTGCTAGAACTAGCGGGAGTATTCATGTGTCCTACAATGAGCAGTTCTTC. Translation: CSARTSGSIHVSYNEQFF.

The chain couples TRBV20-1 to TRBJ2-1, with 12 bases fitting TRBD2. CDR3 length: 14 residues. With V trimmed by 8 bases and J by 6 bases, 8 bases remained unmatched. Germline loops: CDR1 DFQATT, CDR2 SNEGSKA (reference sequence). CDR3: CSTILAGGGNEQFF. The CDR3 DNA is TGCAGTACGATCCTAGCGGGGGGGGGCAATGAGCAGTTCTTC.

In its sample, this clone was seen many times. The V and J genes are TRBV6-1 and TRBJ2-4; 7 bases agree with TRBD1. The CDR3 runs to 13 residues. The junction had 6 bases not matched to a gene; V was cut back by 6 bases and J by 7 bases. The germline CDR1 and CDR2 sequences are MNHNS and SASEGT. The CDR3 bases are TGTGCCAGCAGGGAGACAGGGCACAACATTCAGTACTTC. Amino acids: CASRETGHNIQYF.

This clone has a handful of counts. V and J are TRBV20-1 and TRBJ2-1, with 7 bases identical to TRBD2. The CDR3 is 16 residues long. Germline V gives CDR1 DFQATT, CDR2 SNEGSKA (reference sequence). V shed 3 bases, J shed 4 bases, and the junction held 12 bases outside the gene matches. The CDR3 DNA follows: TGCAGTGCTAGGGTTTTTAGGGCGGGGGAGTACAATGAGCAGTTCTTC. Protein: CSARVFRAGEYNEQFF.

In this sample, this clone turned up many times. The chain carries TRBV19 and TRBJ2-1; 7 nucleotides align to TRBD1. The length of the CDR3 is 14 residues. The junction had 10 bases not matched to a gene; V was cut back by 7 bases and J by 7 bases. Germline CDR1 is LNHDA and CDR2 is SQIVND (reference sequence). The CDR3 bases are TGTGCCAGTAAATCTTCACAGGGGTGGAATGAGCAGTTCTTC. Encoded protein: CASKSSQGWNEQFF. The full variable domain, its missing parts supplied by reference TRBV19 and TRBJ2-1, is DGGITQSPKYLFRKEGQNVTLSCEQNLNHDAMYWYRQDPGQGLRLIYYSQIVNDFQKGDIAEGYSVSREKKESFPLTVTSAQKNPTAFYLCASKSSQGWNEQFFGPGTRLTVL.

This clone was detected ten times or more. V is TRBV13 and J is TRBJ1-1; perhaps TRBD1 as D (5 bases). Germline CDR1 reads PRHDT; CDR2 reads FYEKMQ (reference sequence). Trimming cost V 5 bases and J 0 bases, with 13 bases left between them. CDR3 length: 15 amino acids. CDR3 DNA sequence: TGTGCCAGCAGCCCACGACAGAACTTGAACACTGAAGCTTTCTTT. Its translation: CASSPRQNLNTEAFF.

This clone was observed a few times. The chain recombines TRBV12-5 with TRBJ2-1, with D possibly being TRBD1 (7 bases). Germline loops: CDR1 LGHNT, CDR2 FRNRAP. The CDR3 contains 17 residues. With 2 bases removed from V and 0 bases from J, the gap between germline ends came to 14 bases. The CDR3 loop reads CASGLSSGGGSYNEQFF. In nucleotides, the CDR3 is TGTGCTAGTGGTTTGAGTTCAGGGGGAGGCTCCTACAATGAGCAGTTCTTC. Supplemented by reference TRBV12-5 and TRBJ2-1, the full variable domain reads DARVTQTPRHKVTEMGQEVTMRCQPILGHNTVFWYRQTMMQGLELLAYFRNRAPLDDSGMPKDRFSAEMPDATLATLKIQPSEPRDSAVYFCASGLSSGGGSYNEQFFGPGTRLTVL.

The gene calls are TRBV9 and TRBJ2-3; the D gene is possibly TRBD2 (6 bases). The CDR3 runs 16 residues. Germline CDR1 is SGDLS and CDR2 is YYNGEE. The V end lost 1 base, the J end lost 0 bases, and 12 bases lay between the germline ends. DNA for the CDR3: TGTGCCAGCAGCGTATACGGGAGCCTCAGCACAGATACGCAGTATTTT. It yields the protein CASSVYGSLSTDTQYF. Full variable domain (rest looked up from reference TRBV9 and TRBJ2-3): DSGVTQTPKHLITATGQRVTLRCSPRSGDLSVYWYQQSLDQGLQFLIQYYNGEERAKGNILERFSAQQFPDLHSELNLSSLELGDSALYFCASSVYGSLSTDTQYFGPGTRLTVL.

This clone was observed a handful of times. Other DNA sequences in the same sample also yield this CDR3. The J gene is TRBJ1-1, the V gene TRBV27; D is undetermined. The V end was cut by 6 bases, the J end by 1 base, with 12 bases between. The CDR3 runs to 14 residues. Germline CDR1 and CDR2: MNHEY and SMNVEV (reference sequence). The CDR3 spells CASRLGPANTEAFF. For the CDR3, the DNA is TGTGCCAGCAGGCTCGGACCGGCGAACACTGAAGCTTTCTTT.

The V call is TRBV12-3 or TRBV12-4, the J call TRBJ2-3; TRBD2 matches 10 bases. The V gene end was trimmed by 2 bases and the J gene end by 3 bases; junction bases not matched to a gene: 11. The CDR3 totals 18 residues. In DNA form, the CDR3 reads TGTGCCAGCAGTTTACTAGCGGGAGTATTGTTGAGGACAGATACGCAGTATTTT. As protein: CASSLLAGVLLRTDTQYF.

This clone came up many times. V and J are TRBV7-2 and TRBJ2-1; 7 bases agree with TRBD2. CDR1 SGHTA and CDR2 FQGNSA come from the germline V gene. The CDR3 consists of 13 residues. The V and J ends lost 2 bases and 15 bases, in that order; junction bases with no gene match: 10. Here the CDR3 DNA reads TGTGCCAGCAGCTTAAGTTGGGACTACCCCCCGTTCTTC. It codes for CASSLSWDYPPFF. The full variable domain, completed using reference TRBV7-2 and TRBJ2-1, is GAGVSQSPSNKVTEKGKDVELRCDPISGHTALYWYRQSLGQGLEFLIYFQGNSAPDKSGLPSDRFSAERTGGSVSTLTIQRTQQEDSAVYLCASSLSWDYPPFFGPGTRLTVL.

Comment on this clone: An end of the junction differs from the germline gene, which may be a read error. The V gene is TRBV6-6, the J gene TRBJ1-2; the D gene is possibly TRBD1 (5 bases). The CDR3 runs to 14 residues. Germline assignment: CDR1 MNHNY and CDR2 SVGAGI (reference sequence). The CDR3 sequence: CASSYSPRERGYTF. CDR3 sequence (DNA): TGTGCCAGCAGTTACTCGCCGAGGGAACGGGGCTATACCTTC.

This chain connects TRBV6-1 to TRBJ2-1; perhaps TRBD2 as D (5 bases). The germline CDR1 and CDR2 sequences are MNHNS and SASEGT. CDR3 length: 13 amino acids. The ends were cut back, 6 bases at V and 9 bases at J, with 15 bases in the middle. CDR3 residues: CASSPTGSSEQFF. The CDR3 bases are TGTGCCAGCAGCCCAACGGGGTCTAGTGAGCAGTTCTTC.